This record looks at one T cell receptor (beta chain) sequence and its context. The CDR3 length is 15 residues. Germline assignment: CDR1 MNHNY and CDR2 SVGAGI (reference sequence). V trimming: 5 bases; J trimming: 3 bases; junction bases outside the gene matches: 8. This sample was included in a study of blood T cell repertoires in COVID-19. Study-level background: Samples came from the United States, Italy and Spain, spanning acute and convalescent COVID-19. T cells, B-cell-depleted T cells, or PBMCs provided the cDNA or gDNA that served as material.

How the authors handled the data: Reference gene primers were amplified, and this amplification served to estimate nucleated cell counts. This table comes from immunoSEQ multiplex PCR, and its TCRdb copy is limited to in-frame clones, with some not included. The V and J calls and clone size are taken from that table; D and trimming were inferred from the DNA. The sample shows roughly 230,000 clones, 65% to 85% of them seen only once. The clonotype originates from a man in his fifties with active or convalescent COVID-19. The sequencing input was peripheral blood. The gene calls are TRBV6-6 and TRBJ1-1; 8 bases align to TRBD1. CDR3 DNA sequence: TGTGCCAGCAGTACGAGAAACAGGGGGTACACTGAAGCTTTCTTT. It is translated as CASSTRNRGYTEAFF.